A single sample is the source of the 21 T cell receptor beta chains below, sequenced in a study of cytomegalovirus exposure and HLA in healthy donors. This PCR relied on a set of 60 Vbeta primers and 13 Jbeta primers. Sequencing was performed with immunoSEQ multiplex PCR; in TCRdb, only in-frame clones are kept and a portion is missing. The listing contains 150,000 to 250,000 clones. The sequenced material came from PBMCs. The source of these receptors is a boy between 10 and 17 years old in good health and CMV-seronegative.

The chain is built from TRBV11-2 and TRBJ2-7; D ambiguous. The CDR3 covers 13 residues. The V end was cut by 1 base, the J end by 6 bases, with 10 bases between. Germline V gene lookup returns CDR1 SGHAT and CDR2 FQNNGV. This CDR3 reads CASSLVGFFEQYF. The CDR3 DNA follows: TGTGCCAGCAGCTTAGTGGGCTTTTTCGAGCAGTACTTC.

This sequence joins TRBV11-2 and TRBJ2-5; D is possibly TRBD2 (6 bases). The V gene's germline CDR1 is SGHAT and CDR2 FQNNGV. This CDR3 has 14 residues. The V end was cut by 5 bases, the J end by 2 bases, with 12 bases between. For the CDR3, the DNA is TGTGCCAGCAGCCCCGGGACTGATCAAGAGACCCAGTACTTC. Its protein product is CASSPGTDQETQYF.

The chain uses TRBV4-1 and TRBJ1-2; weak D call: TRBD1 (6 bases). CDR3 size: 15 residues. The ends were cut back, 4 bases at V and 5 bases at J, with 17 bases in the middle. Per germline, CDR1 MGHRA and CDR2 YSYEKL. CDR3 region: CASSPVEGGEYGYTF. The CDR3 nucleotides read TGCGCCAGCAGCCCAGTCGAGGGGGGGGAATATGGCTACACCTTC.

The chain employs TRBV25-1 and TRBJ2-7, with D possibly being TRBD1 (6 bases). The CDR3 runs 14 residues. Trimming shortened V by 4 bases and J by 3 bases, and 13 bases separated the two germline ends. CDR1 and CDR2 (germline): MGHDK, SYGVNS. CDR3 DNA: TGTGCCAGCAGTGGGTCCGGGACAAACTACGAGCAGTACTTC. This translates into CASSGSGTNYEQYF.

J is TRBJ2-3 and V is TRBV4-1, with TRBD1 matching 8 bases. Germline V lookup: CDR1 MGHRA, CDR2 YSYEKL. There are 17 residues in the CDR3. Trimming took 1 base from V and 3 from J; bases not matched to a gene: 9. The CDR3 is CASSQGLRTGWTDTQYF. The CDR3, as DNA: TGCGCCAGCAGCCAAGGATTGAGGACAGGGTGGACAGATACGCAGTATTTT.

Details on this clone: The same CDR3 is also encoded by other DNA sequences in this sample. The gene calls are TRBV6-1 and TRBJ2-7; D gene ambiguous. Trimming took off 6 bases at V and 3 bases at J, with 3 bases between the two ends. Germline CDR1 MNHNS, CDR2 SASEGT. The CDR3 extends over 10 amino acids. The CDR3: CASSHYEQYF. In DNA form, the CDR3 reads TGTGCCAGCAGCCACTACGAGCAGTACTTC.

The chain employs TRBV30 and TRBJ2-7; 10 nucleotides agree with TRBD2. The CDR3 spans 16 residues. V was clipped by 0 bases and J by 3 bases; unmatched bases: 8. Per the germline V gene, CDR1 is GTSNPN and CDR2 is SVGIG (reference sequence). The CDR3 sequence is CAWSVRVWTSGYEQYF. The CDR3 region has the DNA TGTGCCTGGAGTGTACGGGTGTGGACTAGCGGCTACGAGCAGTACTTC.

V and J are TRBV10-3 and TRBJ2-1; TRBD2 matches at 9 bases. V lost 4 bases to trimming and J lost 8 bases; unmatched junction nucleotides: 9. Per germline, CDR1 ENHRY and CDR2 SYGVKD. This CDR3 contains 15 residues. The chain's CDR3 is CAISGGAGGPDEQFF. The CDR3 DNA sequence: TGTGCCATCAGTGGAGGCGCGGGGGGGCCGGATGAGCAGTTCTTC.

The rearrangement links TRBV27 to TRBJ1-2; D is possibly TRBD1 (6 bases). The CDR3 contains 13 residues. V was trimmed by 6 bases and J by 8 bases, leaving 16 bases between them. The germline V gene has CDR1 MNHEY and CDR2 SMNVEV (reference sequence). CDR3 region: CASSLGGRRGYTF. In nucleotides, the CDR3 is TGTGCCAGCAGCCTGGGGGGGCGTCGAGGCTACACCTTC.

V usage is TRBV29-1 and J usage is TRBJ2-5; 8 bases are shared with TRBD2. The germline V gene has CDR1 SQVTM and CDR2 ANQGSEA. V lost 3 bases to trimming and J lost 2 bases; unmatched junction nucleotides: 5. The CDR3 consists of 14 residues. The CDR3 reads CSVEGSGGQETQYF. The DNA for the CDR3 is TGCAGCGTTGAGGGGAGCGGGGGACAAGAGACCCAGTACTTC.

The V and J genes are TRBV6-5 and TRBJ2-6; D perhaps matches TRBD1 (6 bases). The V end lost 4 bases, the J end lost 4 bases, and 11 bases lay between the germline ends. CDR3 length equals 15 residues. Germline loops: CDR1 MNHEY, CDR2 SVGAGI. The CDR3 loop reads CASSFTGKGANVLTF. The DNA of the CDR3 is TGTGCCAGCAGTTTCACAGGGAAGGGGGCCAACGTCCTGACTTTC.

The chain recombines TRBV14 with TRBJ2-5; 7 bases are shared with TRBD1. The CDR3 totals 12 residues. CDR1 and CDR2 (germline): SGHDN, FVKESK. With 4 bases clipped from V and 4 bases from J, the junction kept 0 bases outside the gene matches. CDR3 region: CASSPGGETQYF. The CDR3 DNA reads TGTGCCAGCAGCCCAGGGGGAGAGACCCAGTACTTC.

The rearrangement joins TRBV30 to TRBJ2-2; D is undetermined. The ends were cut back, 2 bases at V and 4 bases at J, with 5 bases in the middle. CDR1 and CDR2 from the germline V gene are GTSNPN and SVGIG (reference sequence). The CDR3 is made up of 12 amino acids. In DNA, the CDR3 is TGTGCCTGGAGTACGGGCACCGGGGAGCTGTTTTTT. Amino acids: CAWSTGTGELFF.

J is TRBJ2-7 and V is TRBV6-5; TRBD1 matches at 8 bases. The ends lost 6 bases at V and 2 bases at J; junction bases unmatched: 6. Germline-derived CDR1 and CDR2 are MNHEY and SVGAGI. This CDR3 is built from 14 residues. This CDR3 reads CASSEDRATYEQYF. The CDR3 region has the DNA TGTGCCAGCAGCGAGGACAGGGCCACCTACGAGCAGTACTTC.

This chain connects TRBV15 to TRBJ1-6; D is uncertain. Germline V gene data show CDR1 as LNHNV and CDR2 as YYDKDF (reference sequence). Trimming removed 4 bases at V and 9 bases at J, with 16 bases between. CDR3 length: 15 residues. The CDR3 here is CATSNVTPLGSPLHF. The CDR3 DNA is TGTGCCACCAGCAACGTCACCCCACTAGGTTCACCCCTCCACTTT.

V is TRBV5-4 and J is TRBJ1-2; no firm D call. Deletions cut 4 bases from V and 8 bases from J, with 18 bases between. The CDR3 totals 14 residues. The germline V gene encodes CDR1 SGHNT and CDR2 YYREEE (reference sequence). CDR3 residues: CASSGGNSNVGYTF. The CDR3 coding sequence is TGTGCCAGCAGCGGTGGTAACAGTAACGTCGGCTACACCTTC.

The chain carries TRBV6-5 and TRBJ1-6; D is perhaps TRBD1 (6 bases). This CDR3 spans 16 amino acids. Trimming took 0 bases from V and 10 from J, leaving 16 bases between them. The germline V gene encodes CDR1 MNHEY and CDR2 SVGAGI. In DNA, the CDR3 is TGTGCCAGCAGTTACTCGATGGGGGGGCGCGGATCACCCCTCCACTTT. Its translation is CASSYSMGGRGSPLHF.

The chain combines TRBV19 with TRBJ1-1; 7 nucleotides line up with TRBD1. The CDR3 consists of 17 residues. J was trimmed by 6 bases and V by 6 bases; bases with no gene match: 19. CDR1 is LNHDA and CDR2 is SQIVND in the germline V gene (reference sequence). The chain's CDR3 is CASRRSGTALGGSEAFF. The CDR3 DNA reads as TGTGCCAGTAGACGCTCCGGGACAGCGCTAGGGGGGTCTGAAGCTTTCTTT.

The chain is built from TRBV19 and TRBJ2-7; 8 nucleotides match TRBD1. There are 15 residues in the CDR3. The J segment lost 2 bases and the V segment lost 4 bases, leaving 7 bases of the junction unmatched. The germline CDR1 and CDR2 sequences are LNHDA and SQIVND (reference sequence). In DNA, the CDR3 is TGTGCCAGTAGTAGCCCACGGACAGGGACCTACGAGCAGTACTTC. It yields the protein CASSSPRTGTYEQYF. Combining the CDR3 with reference TRBV19 and TRBJ2-7 gives the whole variable domain DGGITQSPKYLFRKEGQNVTLSCEQNLNHDAMYWYRQDPGQGLRLIYYSQIVNDFQKGDIAEGYSVSREKKESFPLTVTSAQKNPTAFYLCASSSPRTGTYEQYFGPGTRLTVT.

The V call is TRBV4-1, the J call TRBJ2-4, with D tentatively TRBD1 (6 bases). V lost 3 bases and J 1 base, leaving 19 bases between the germline ends. CDR1 and CDR2 from the germline V gene are MGHRA and YSYEKL. This CDR3 is 18 amino acids long. CDR3 protein: CASSQLITGRTAKNIQYF. The CDR3 nucleotides are TGCGCCAGCAGCCAGTTAATAACAGGGCGCACGGCCAAAAACATTCAGTACTTC.

The CDR3 sequence: CAWSSSGVVYTF. CDR3 DNA sequence: TGTGCCTGGAGTTCCTCAGGGGTAGTCTACACCTTC. This chain connects TRBV30 to TRBJ1-2, with D perhaps matching TRBD1 (6 bases). Trimming shortened V by 2 bases and J by 10 bases, and 14 bases separated the two germline ends. Germline assignment: CDR1 GTSNPN and CDR2 SVGIG (reference sequence). The CDR3 spans 12 residues.